Reported below is one TCR beta chain. The CDR3 is made up of 14 amino acids. Between the trimmed V and J ends, which lost 1 base and 2 bases, there was a span of 9 bases. Germline V lookup: CDR1 SGHRS, CDR2 YFSETQ. This record comes from a study of T-cell memory formation after mild COVID-19. TCRdb independently ran MiXCR on the 5' RACE reads; one entry per CDR3 protein. The table has 450,000 to 650,000 distinct CDR3 sequences, around 21% seen once. This rearrangement joins TRBV5-1 to TRBJ2-5; no clear D gene. Material for sequencing was PBMCs or a T cell subset sorted from them (not recorded which). The clonotype originates from an adult woman who had mild COVID-19 (a few samples of this study predate the infection). Cell type and time point are not known. CDR3 sequence reads: CASSLQPEQETQYF. As DNA, the CDR3 is TGCGCCAGCAGCTTGCAGCCAGAACAAGAGACCCAGTACTTC.